The rows below give T cell receptor beta chains drawn from one sample of a study of T cell responses to AZD1222 COVID-19 vaccine. TCRdb's table, derived via immunoSEQ multiplex PCR, lists solely in-frame clones and lacks some. The profile shows roughly 200,000 clones, 85% to 95% of them singletons. Source: peripheral blood, taken on day 0 of AZD1222 vaccination. All receptors come from an adult in good health. Each CDR3 is given with its conserved first and last residue. D genes are given only for firm matches. Clone size is given for some rows only: seen once, a few or many times, or a class if the clone is expanded.

16	few	TRBJ1-1	-	TRBV7-9	CASSLVGARARTEAFF	TGTGCCAGCAGCTTAGTCGGGGCCAGGGCGAGGACTGAAGCTTTCTTT
15	-	TRBJ1-5	-	TRBV20-1	CSASASMGKNQPQHF	TGCAGTGCTAGTGCGTCCATGGGGAAGAATCAGCCCCAGCATTTT
15	-	TRBJ2-5	-	TRBV5-1	CASSPGGRLQETQYF	TGCGCCAGCAGCCCCGGAGGGCGTCTGCAAGAGACCCAGTACTTC
15	-	TRBJ2-5	-	TRBV5-1	CASSLRRGSQETQYF	TGCGCCAGCAGCTTGCGCAGGGGATCCCAAGAGACCCAGTACTTC
16	-	TRBJ2-7	-	TRBV6-1	CASSELGRELVGEQYF	TGTGCCAGCAGTGAACTAGGGCGGGAACTCGTGGGCGAGCAGTACTTC
15	-	TRBJ2-3	-	TRBV7-2	CASSFARFTADTQYF	TGTGCCAGCAGCTTTGCCCGTTTCACCGCAGATACGCAGTATTTT
12	-	TRBJ2-2	-	TRBV18	CASSSETGELFF	TGTGCCAGCTCATCAGAGACCGGGGAGCTGTTTTTT
13	once	TRBJ1-2	-	TRBV6-5	CASSYEHLYGYTF	TGTGCCAGCAGTTACGAACATCTATACGGCTACACCTTC
14	once	TRBJ2-1	-	TRBV6-5	CASRVTGGYNEQFF	TGTGCCAGCAGAGTAACAGGCGGCTACAATGAGCAGTTCTTC
15	-	TRBJ2-7	TRBD2	TRBV19	CASSLTPRLASEQYF	TGTGCCAGTAGTCTCACCCCACGACTAGCTTCCGAGCAGTACTTC
12	few	TRBJ1-6	-	TRBV30	CAWSDPNSPLHF	TGTGCCTGGAGCGACCCGAATTCACCCCTCCACTTT
12	-	TRBJ2-7	-	TRBV6-5	CASSQVGYEQYF	TGTGCCAGCAGCCAGGTGGGCTACGAGCAGTACTTC
14	-	TRBJ2-3	-	TRBV29-1	CSVEHGLGPDTQYF	TGCAGCGTTGAACACGGTCTAGGGCCCGATACGCAGTATTTT
13	-	TRBJ1-2	-	TRBV5-4	CASSRETGNGYTF	TGTGCCAGCAGCCGGGAAACAGGGAATGGCTACACCTTC
14	once	TRBJ1-2	-	TRBV28	CASSLSGWGYGYTF	TGTGCCAGCAGTTTGTCAGGGTGGGGCTATGGCTACACCTTC
15	once	TRBJ1-2	-	TRBV18	CASSLQDRQIYGYTF	TGTGCCAGCTCACTCCAGGATAGGCAAATTTATGGCTACACCTTC
15	-	TRBJ2-5	TRBD1	TRBV6-2/TRBV6-3	CASSPGQGRQETQYF	TGTGCCAGCAGTCCCGGACAGGGTCGCCAAGAGACCCAGTACTTC
15	-	TRBJ1-5	-	TRBV2	CASRARVGSNQPQHF	TGTGCCAGCAGAGCACGGGTGGGAAGCAATCAGCCCCAGCATTTT
14	few	TRBJ2-3	-	TRBV7-3	CASSRTGDTDTQYF	TGTGCCAGCAGCCGAACCGGGGACACAGATACGCAGTATTTT
12	-	TRBJ2-1	-	TRBV5-4	CASSLGNNEQFF	TGTGCCAGCAGCCTAGGGAACAATGAGCAGTTCTTC
15	-	TRBJ1-2	-	TRBV19	CASSIRAQRLYGYTF	TGTGCCAGTAGTATAAGGGCGCAGCGACTGTATGGCTACACCTTC
13	once	TRBJ2-5	-	TRBV2	CASSELGEETQYF	TGTGCCAGCAGTGAACTCGGGGAAGAGACCCAGTACTTC
16	once	TRBJ1-5	TRBD1	TRBV10-3	CAISEGDRVWGQPQHF	TGTGCCATCAGTGAAGGGGACAGGGTTTGGGGTCAGCCCCAGCATTTT
20	once	TRBJ1-1	-	TRBV5-1	CASSLLTPGLVGASNTEAFF	TGCGCCAGCAGCTTGCTTACCCCTGGTCTGGTCGGGGCGTCGAACACTGAAGCTTTCTTT
14	-	TRBJ1-1	-	TRBV28	CASRPTGSLTEAFF	TGTGCCAGCAGACCAACAGGGAGTCTGACTGAAGCTTTCTTT
16	-	TRBJ2-6	-	TRBV19	CASSIQGGPGANVLTF	TGTGCCAGTAGTATTCAGGGGGGGCCTGGGGCCAACGTCCTGACTTTC
14	-	TRBJ2-7	-	TRBV28	CASSLGDGGYEQYF	TGTGCCAGCAGTTTAGGCGACGGCGGCTACGAGCAGTACTTC
13	-	TRBJ1-2	-	TRBV28	CASSLQGDYGYTF	TGTGCCAGCAGTCTACAGGGAGACTATGGCTACACCTTC
12	-	TRBJ1-3	-	TRBV3-1/TRBV3-2	CASSQDRPALYF	TGTGCCAGCAGCCAAGATCGCCCGGCCCTATATTTT
14	-	TRBJ1-4	TRBD1	TRBV28	CASSLTGTNEKLFF	TGTGCCAGCAGTTTGACAGGGACTAATGAAAAACTGTTTTTT
14	-	TRBJ1-6	-	TRBV4-1	CASSRLDDNSPLHF	TGCGCCAGCAGCCGTTTAGACGATAATTCACCCCTCCACTTT
13	-	TRBJ1-6	-	TRBV19	CASKGTRNSPLHF	TGTGCCAGTAAGGGGACAAGGAATTCACCCCTCCACTTT
15	-	TRBJ1-1	-	TRBV27	CASSLSEVPRTEAFF	TGTGCCAGCAGTTTATCTGAGGTCCCAAGGACTGAAGCTTTCTTT
14	-	TRBJ2-2	TRBD2	TRBV6-5	CASSRTSGHGELFF	TGTGCCAGCAGTAGGACTAGCGGTCACGGGGAGCTGTTTTTT
16	-	TRBJ1-1	-	TRBV6-2/TRBV6-3	CASSSVRGAGNTEAFF	TGTGCCAGCAGTTCGGTCCGGGGAGCAGGGAACACTGAAGCTTTCTTT
16	-	TRBJ2-1	TRBD2	TRBV2	CASSKGASGGNNEQFF	TGTGCCAGCAGCAAAGGGGCTAGCGGGGGGAACAATGAGCAGTTCTTC
15	-	TRBJ2-5	-	TRBV19	CASSIGTQVWGTQYF	TGTGCCAGTAGTATAGGAACTCAGGTGTGGGGGACCCAGTACTTC
14	once	TRBJ2-5	TRBD2	TRBV7-8	CASSPGLLPGTQYF	TGTGCCAGCAGCCCGGGACTACTCCCGGGTACCCAGTACTTC
15	-	TRBJ2-7	-	TRBV3-1/TRBV3-2	CASSQSSDPFYEQYF	TGTGCCAGCAGCCAATCTAGCGATCCCTTCTACGAGCAGTACTTC
14	-	TRBJ2-3	-	TRBV29-1	CSVDRSLSTDTQYF	TGCAGCGTTGACAGGTCCCTCAGCACAGATACGCAGTATTTT
14	-	TRBJ1-6	TRBD1	TRBV28	CASSWGQGISPLHF	TGTGCCAGCAGTTGGGGACAGGGGATTTCACCCCTCCACTTT
14	-	TRBJ1-1	TRBD1	TRBV11-2	CASSPRTGNTEAFF	TGTGCCAGCAGCCCCCGGACAGGAAACACTGAAGCTTTCTTT
15	-	TRBJ1-5	-	TRBV19	CASSPRGAVNQPQHF	TGTGCCAGTAGTCCTCGGGGTGCGGTTAATCAGCCCCAGCATTTT
13	-	TRBJ2-7	-	TRBV12-3/TRBV12-4	CASGSGSTYEQYF	TGTGCCAGCGGTAGCGGCTCAACCTACGAGCAGTACTTC
14	-	TRBJ1-1	-	TRBV3-1/TRBV3-2	CASSQGSFVAEAFF	TGTGCCAGCAGCCAAGGGTCGTTCGTCGCTGAAGCTTTCTTT
15	-	TRBJ1-1	-	TRBV7-2	CASSLEGGGPFEAFF	TGTGCCAGCAGCTTAGAGGGGGGCGGCCCATTCGAAGCTTTCTTT
15	-	TRBJ2-5	-	TRBV27	CASSLIPLPMETQYF	TGTGCCAGCAGTCTTATCCCCCTCCCGATGGAGACCCAGTACTTC
15	-	TRBJ1-1	TRBD1	TRBV5-1	CASSLGGTGGTEAFF	TGCGCCAGCAGCTTGGGAGGGACAGGAGGCACTGAAGCTTTCTTT
23	-	TRBJ1-6	TRBD1	TRBV14	CASSQESKVAGQLICKRNSPLHF	TGTGCCAGCAGCCAAGAAAGCAAAGTAGCGGGACAGCTAATTTGTAAGAGGAATTCACCCCTCCACTTT
16	-	TRBJ2-5	TRBD2	TRBV5-1	CASSPLGRGGQETQYF	TGCGCCAGCAGTCCTCTTGGCCGGGGAGGGCAAGAGACCCAGTACTTC
14	-	TRBJ1-2	-	TRBV27	CASSPQRGNYGYTF	TGTGCCAGCAGTCCTCAGAGGGGGAACTATGGCTACACCTTC
15	-	TRBJ2-7	-	TRBV3-1/TRBV3-2	CVSSHTYSRAYEQYF	TGTGTCAGCAGCCATACATATTCCCGAGCCTACGAGCAGTACTTC
12	-	TRBJ1-1	-	TRBV3-1/TRBV3-2	CASSQRRFEAFF	TGTGCCAGCAGCCAAAGACGGTTTGAAGCTTTCTTT
16	-	TRBJ2-1	-	TRBV4-1	CASSQEIPSSYNEQFF	TGCGCCAGCAGCCAAGAGATCCCAAGCTCCTACAATGAGCAGTTCTTC
16	-	TRBJ1-4	-	TRBV7-9	CASSLGRWGLNEKLFF	TGTGCCAGCAGCTTAGGGAGATGGGGACTTAATGAAAAACTGTTTTTT
13	-	TRBJ1-2	-	TRBV19	CASSIQARYGYTF	TGTGCCAGTAGTATACAGGCGAGGTATGGCTACACCTTC
16	-	TRBJ2-7	-	TRBV6-5	CASSYHSDPHPAEQYF	TGTGCCAGCAGTTACCATTCCGACCCGCATCCGGCGGAGCAGTACTTC
15	-	TRBJ2-7	TRBD2	TRBV11-1	CASRGGTMLVYEQYF	TGTGCCAGCAGGGGAGGGACTATGCTGGTGTACGAGCAGTACTTC
14	-	TRBJ1-2	-	TRBV27	CASSTPRDGYGYTF	TGTGCCAGCAGTACCCCTCGGGACGGCTATGGCTACACCTTC